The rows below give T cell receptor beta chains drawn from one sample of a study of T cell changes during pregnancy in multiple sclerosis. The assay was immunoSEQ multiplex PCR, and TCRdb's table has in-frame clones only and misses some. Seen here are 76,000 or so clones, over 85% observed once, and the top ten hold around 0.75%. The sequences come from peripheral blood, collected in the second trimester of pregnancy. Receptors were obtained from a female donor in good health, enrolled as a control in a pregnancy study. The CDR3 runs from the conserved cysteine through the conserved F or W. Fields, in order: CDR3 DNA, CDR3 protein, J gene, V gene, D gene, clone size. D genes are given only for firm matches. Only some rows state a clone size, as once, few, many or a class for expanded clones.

CDR3 DNA: TGTGCCAGCAGCAGCTACAGGGTTTCCTACGAGCAGTACTTC; CDR3 protein: CASSSYRVSYEQYF; J gene: TRBJ2-7; V gene: TRBV21-1; D gene: NA; clone size: NA
CDR3 DNA: TGTGCCAGCAGTTACCGTCGGGGGGCGAACACTGAAGCTTTCTTT; CDR3 protein: CASSYRRGANTEAFF; J gene: TRBJ1-1; V gene: TRBV6-5; D gene: NA; clone size: NA
CDR3 DNA: TGTGCCAGCAGCTTCCGGGAGGGGGCAATTGGAACAGATACGCAGTATTTT; CDR3 protein: CASSFREGAIGTDTQYF; J gene: TRBJ2-3; V gene: TRBV7-3; D gene: NA; clone size: NA
CDR3 DNA: TGTGCCAGCAGCCCTGGGGACAGCCCCTTAAACTATGGCTACACCTTC; CDR3 protein: CASSPGDSPLNYGYTF; J gene: TRBJ1-2; V gene: TRBV9; D gene: TRBD1; clone size: NA
CDR3 DNA: TGCAGCGCAAGGAGGGTGAACACTGAAGCTTTCTTT; CDR3 protein: CSARRVNTEAFF; J gene: TRBJ1-1; V gene: TRBV29-1; D gene: NA; clone size: NA
CDR3 DNA: TGTGCCAGCAGCTTAGAAGGACTAGCGGGGGGGCTAGGAGGTGAGCAGTTCTTC; CDR3 protein: CASSLEGLAGGLGGEQFF; J gene: TRBJ2-1; V gene: TRBV7-2; D gene: TRBD2; clone size: NA
CDR3 DNA: TGTGCCAGCAGCGCGACGGAGACAGGGGTCGAGCAGTACTTC; CDR3 protein: CASSATETGVEQYF; J gene: TRBJ2-7; V gene: TRBV9; D gene: TRBD1; clone size: once
CDR3 DNA: TGCGCCAGCAGCCACGCCCAGGCGGGACAGGACTATGGCTACACCTTC; CDR3 protein: CASSHAQAGQDYGYTF; J gene: TRBJ1-2; V gene: TRBV4-3; D gene: TRBD1; clone size: once
CDR3 DNA: TGTGCCAGCAGTAGCGCCGTGGGACAGGGAAAGGATGGCTACACCTTC; CDR3 protein: CASSSAVGQGKDGYTF; J gene: TRBJ1-2; V gene: TRBV27; D gene: TRBD1; clone size: NA
CDR3 DNA: TGTGCCAGCAGTTTATCCCAGGGGCCTGAAGCTTTCTTT; CDR3 protein: CASSLSQGPEAFF; J gene: TRBJ1-1; V gene: TRBV27; D gene: NA; clone size: once
CDR3 DNA: TGTGCCAGCAGCCTCGACAGGAAGAATGAGCAGTTCTTC; CDR3 protein: CASSLDRKNEQFF; J gene: TRBJ2-1; V gene: TRBV11-2; D gene: NA; clone size: NA
CDR3 DNA: TGTGCCAGCAGCCAAGCGGGAGCAGATTTTTATGGCTACACCTTC; CDR3 protein: CASSQAGADFYGYTF; J gene: TRBJ1-2; V gene: TRBV14; D gene: NA; clone size: NA
CDR3 DNA: TGTGCCTGGACCCCTATCCCGGGTGAAGCTTTCTTT; CDR3 protein: CAWTPIPGEAFF; J gene: TRBJ1-1; V gene: TRBV30; D gene: NA; clone size: few